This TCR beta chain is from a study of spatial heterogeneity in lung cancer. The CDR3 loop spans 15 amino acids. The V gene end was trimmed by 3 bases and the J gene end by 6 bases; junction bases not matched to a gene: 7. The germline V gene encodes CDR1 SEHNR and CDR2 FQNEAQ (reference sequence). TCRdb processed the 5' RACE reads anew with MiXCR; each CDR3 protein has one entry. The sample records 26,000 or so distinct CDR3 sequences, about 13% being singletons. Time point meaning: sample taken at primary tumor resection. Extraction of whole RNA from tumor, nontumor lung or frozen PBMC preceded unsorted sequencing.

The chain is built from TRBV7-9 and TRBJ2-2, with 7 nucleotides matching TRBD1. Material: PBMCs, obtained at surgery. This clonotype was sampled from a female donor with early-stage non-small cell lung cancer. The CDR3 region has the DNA TGTGCCAGCAGCTTTGAAGGGGGCGCCTCCGGGGAGCTGTTTTTT. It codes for CASSFEGGASGELFF.